These 26 T cell receptor beta chains were all obtained from the same sample, sequenced in a study of spatial heterogeneity in lung cancer. Overall study findings and caveats: Tumor mutation count correlated with how many alpha and beta TCRs expanded intratumorally.

As to time point: sample taken at primary tumor resection. TCRdb independently ran MiXCR on the 5' RACE reads; one entry per CDR3 protein. The table has 7,000 to 8,500 distinct CDR3 sequences, 9.5% to 15% seen once. These receptors have no identified antigens. The sample was lung tumor tissue, taken at surgery. These receptors all stem from a male donor with early-stage non-small cell lung cancer.

This clonotype rates as medium-sized. This chain links TRBV10-3 with TRBJ2-5, with D unresolved. The CDR3 has 14 residues. CDR1 and CDR2 from the germline V gene are ENHRY and SYGVKD. Trimming pared 6 bases from V and 0 bases from J, leaving 11 bases between. DNA for the CDR3: TGTGCCATCAGCAAACAGAACTACCAAGAGACCCAGTACTTC. The encoded protein is CAISKQNYQETQYF.

There are many counts of this clonotype. The chain carries TRBV30 and TRBJ2-1; perhaps TRBD2 as D (6 bases). The germline V gene encodes CDR1 GTSNPN and CDR2 SVGIG (reference sequence). V lost 8 bases and J lost 6, with 17 bases in between. CDR3 length: 13 amino acids. CDR3 coding DNA: TGTGCCCTGGAGGTGGCTAGCGTCAATGAGCAGTTCTTC. Amino acids: CALEVASVNEQFF.

This chain connects TRBV6-6 to TRBJ1-6, with unresolved D. This CDR3 spans 13 amino acids. The V gene's germline CDR1 is MNHNY and CDR2 SVGAGI (reference sequence). The ends were cut back, 2 bases at V and 8 bases at J, with 7 bases in the middle. The CDR3 sequence is CASSYEPYSPLHF. The DNA of the CDR3 is TGTGCCAGCAGTTACGAACCTTATTCACCCCTCCACTTT.

This rearrangement joins TRBV5-5 to TRBJ1-5; no firm D call. The CDR3 has 15 amino acids. Trimming removed 1 base from V and 1 base from J, with 9 bases in between. Germline V gene lookup returns CDR1 SGHKS and CDR2 YYEKEE (reference sequence). CDR3 sequence: CASSLQGFSNQPQHF. The CDR3, as DNA: TGTGCCAGCAGCTTGCAAGGGTTCAGCAATCAGCCCCAGCATTTT.

This clonotype was seen ten or more times. The chain links TRBV6-2 or TRBV6-3 to TRBJ1-1; D remains ambiguous. The CDR3 is 12 amino acids. V was clipped by 6 bases and J by 0 bases, with 5 bases between them. The germline V gene encodes CDR1 MNHEY and CDR2 SVGEGT. CDR3 in amino acids: CASSPMNTEAFF. CDR3 coding DNA: TGTGCCAGCAGCCCGATGAACACTGAAGCTTTCTTT.

The rearrangement uses TRBV28 and TRBJ2-6; D is unresolved. Trimming stripped 10 bases from V and 4 bases from J, with 5 bases between. Germline CDR1 is MDHEN and CDR2 is SYDVKM. This CDR3 contains 11 residues. CDR3 DNA sequence: TGTGCCACAGACGGGGCCAACGTCCTGACTTTC. Translating it yields CATDGANVLTF.

The rearrangement joins TRBV12-3 or TRBV12-4 to TRBJ2-2; 8 bases are a match to TRBD1. The CDR3 spans 15 residues. V lost 5 bases and J lost 3; bases outside the gene matches: 5. The CDR3 nucleotides are TGTGCCAGCAGTCCCGGGACAGGATACACCGGGGAGCTGTTTTTT. Its protein product is CASSPGTGYTGELFF.

Ten or more counts support this clonotype. The CDR3 DNA reads TGCAGTGCTAGAGATTTTTTGACAGGGTTAAGTGAGCAGTACTTC. Protein product: CSARDFLTGLSEQYF. The chain is built from TRBV20-1 and TRBJ2-7; 7 nucleotides match TRBD1. With 0 bases clipped from V and 7 bases from J, the junction kept 12 bases outside the gene matches. Germline V gives CDR1 DFQATT, CDR2 SNEGSKA (reference sequence). This CDR3 is built from 15 residues.

The J gene is TRBJ2-1, the V gene TRBV10-3; 9 bases match TRBD2. This CDR3 comprises 14 residues. Per germline, CDR1 ENHRY and CDR2 SYGVKD. V lost 6 bases and J lost 2; bases outside the gene matches: 2. As DNA, the CDR3 is TGTGCCATCAGCAGCGGGGGGACCTACAATGAGCAGTTCTTC. It encodes CAISSGGTYNEQFF.

This clonotype is judged medium-sized. The chain is built from TRBV5-5 and TRBJ2-7, with a tentative D call TRBD2 (6 bases). This CDR3 is built from 17 residues. Trimming pared 4 bases from V and 3 bases from J, leaving 23 bases between. The germline CDR1 and CDR2 sequences are SGHKS and YYEKEE (reference sequence). This CDR3 is CASSPNPGGRSIYEQYF. For the CDR3, the DNA is TGTGCCAGCAGCCCCAACCCCGGGGGACGGAGCATCTACGAGCAGTACTTC.

The gene calls are TRBV4-2 and TRBJ2-2, with a weak D call TRBD2 (6 bases). Germline V gene lookup returns CDR1 LGHNA and CDR2 YNFKEQ. The V end was cut by 2 bases, the J end by 2 bases, with 18 bases between. This CDR3 spans 18 amino acids. This CDR3 reads CASSQPMGGLLNTGELFF. CDR3 in DNA: TGTGCCAGCAGCCAACCTATGGGGGGTCTTTTAAACACCGGGGAGCTGTTTTTT.

This clonotype counts as medium-sized. The chain links TRBV30 to TRBJ1-2; D is perhaps TRBD1 (5 bases). V dropped 3 bases and J dropped 7 bases, with 12 bases sitting between them. The germline CDR1 and CDR2 sequences are GTSNPN and SVGIG (reference sequence). The CDR3 has 12 amino acids. The CDR3 here is CAWSPDSFGYTF. In DNA, the CDR3 is TGTGCCTGGAGCCCCGACAGTTTTGGCTACACCTTC.

This clonotype was recorded a few times. The genes are TRBV12-3 or TRBV12-4 and TRBJ2-4; D is possibly TRBD2 (5 bases). V was clipped by 6 bases and J by 0 bases, with 12 bases between them. The CDR3 extends over 15 amino acids. DNA of the CDR3: TGTGCCAGCAGCCGTGACGGGGTAGCCAAAAACATTCAGTACTTC. The encoded protein is CASSRDGVAKNIQYF.

Relative to its sample, this clonotype is medium-sized (0.01 to 0.1%). The chain has TRBV20-1 and TRBJ2-4; D possibly uses TRBD1 or TRBD2 (5 bases each). The ends were cut back, 1 base at V and 3 bases at J, with 16 bases in the middle. The CDR3 has 16 amino acids. Per the germline V gene, CDR1 is DFQATT and CDR2 is SNEGSKA (reference sequence). The CDR3, as DNA: TGCAGTGCTAGAGGAGGATACGAGGGACGCAAAAACATTCAGTACTTC. Translation: CSARGGYEGRKNIQYF.

This clonotype was detected ten times or more. The V call is TRBV5-1, the J call TRBJ2-7; 7 bases map to TRBD2. The CDR3 contains 15 residues. Per germline, CDR1 SGHRS and CDR2 YFSETQ. The junction had 13 bases not matched to a gene; V was cut back by 5 bases and J by 5 bases. The CDR3 DNA reads TGCGCCAGCAGGGAATCAGCGGGAAGAAGCGACGAGCAGTACTTC. As protein: CASRESAGRSDEQYF.

This clonotype was seen many times. V gene TRBV4-3 combines with J gene TRBJ1-2, with D possibly TRBD1 on 5 matching bases. The CDR3 has 17 amino acids. Trimming stripped 0 bases from V and 4 bases from J, with 18 bases between. Germline CDR1 and CDR2: LGHNA and YSLEER. In DNA, the CDR3 is TGCGCCAGCAGCCAAGAAGCTAAGGGGTTTCTTTTCTATGGCTACACCTTC. The encoded protein is CASSQEAKGFLFYGYTF.

This clonotype was detected a few times. This chain connects TRBV3-1 to TRBJ2-3; 10 bases agree with TRBD2. Trimming at V came to 3 bases and at J to 6 bases, leaving 9 bases not matched to a gene. Germline CDR1 is LGHDT and CDR2 is YNNKEL (reference sequence). There are 16 residues in the CDR3. The CDR3 region is CASSQVSGGARDTQYF. CDR3 nucleotide sequence: TGTGCCAGCAGCCAGGTCAGCGGGGGGGCCAGGGATACGCAGTATTTT.

The CDR3 spells CASSHRQEYTDTQYF. Written as DNA, the CDR3 is TGTGCCAGCAGTCATAGACAGGAGTACACAGATACGCAGTATTTT. The rearrangement joins TRBV28 to TRBJ2-3, with TRBD1 as a possible D gene (6 bases). The V end was cut by 5 bases, the J end by 2 bases, with 14 bases between. The CDR3 has 15 amino acids. From germline, CDR1 is MDHEN and CDR2 SYDVKM.

This clonotype was recorded many times. The chain joins TRBV5-5 to TRBJ2-2; D is unresolved. CDR3 length: 12 residues. V lost 1 base to trimming and J lost 8 bases, with 6 bases between them. Germline V gene lookup returns CDR1 SGHKS and CDR2 YYEKEE (reference sequence). CDR3 residues: CASSLPPGELFF. The CDR3 nucleotides are TGTGCCAGCAGCTTGCCCCCTGGGGAGCTGTTTTTT.

By sample fraction, this clonotype is medium-sized. This chain joins TRBV6-1 and TRBJ2-3, with D tentatively TRBD1 (6 bases). There are 15 residues in the CDR3. Deletions cut 6 bases from V and 0 bases from J, with 13 bases between. CDR1 and CDR2 (germline): MNHNS, SASEGT. The CDR3, as DNA: TGTGCCAGCAGGGATAGGGGGTTGAGCACAGATACGCAGTATTTT. Its translation: CASRDRGLSTDTQYF.

This clonotype was seen at least ten times. V and J are TRBV10-2 and TRBJ2-3; maybe TRBD2 (5 bases). Germline CDR1 and CDR2: WSHSY and SAAADI. The V gene lost 7 bases and the J gene lost 4 bases, with 12 bases spanning the gap. This CDR3 is 13 amino acids long. The CDR3 spells CASKEPGADTQYF. The CDR3 coding sequence is TGCGCCAGCAAAGAACCCGGGGCAGATACGCAGTATTTT.

The chain couples TRBV5-1 to TRBJ2-3, with 16 bases fitting TRBD2. Germline loops: CDR1 SGHRS, CDR2 YFSETQ. The CDR3 spans 17 residues. The V segment lost 3 bases and the J segment 6 bases; nucleotides outside the gene matches: 7. The CDR3 DNA is TGCGCCAGCAGCTCCCCCGGGACTAGCGGGAGGGAGGATACGCAGTATTTT. This translates into CASSSPGTSGREDTQYF.

This clonotype was detected many times. In DNA form, the CDR3 reads TGTGCCAGCAAAAGACAGGGCGTCGACGAGCAGTACTTC. Its translation is CASKRQGVDEQYF. This chain uses TRBV6-2 or TRBV6-3 with TRBJ2-7; 7 positions match TRBD1. The germline CDR1 and CDR2 sequences are MNHEY and SVGEGT. V trimming: 7 bases; J trimming: 5 bases; junction bases outside the gene matches: 8. This CDR3 is 13 amino acids long.

The V call is TRBV25-1, the J call TRBJ2-7; D remains ambiguous. V was pared by 10 bases and J by 1 base, with 14 bases between. Germline V gene sequence: CDR1 MGHDK, CDR2 SYGVNS. The CDR3 extends over 13 amino acids. CDR3 protein: CATSRVESYEQYF. The CDR3 DNA is TGTGCCACTTCTCGTGTGGAATCCTACGAGCAGTACTTC.

This clonotype came up many times. J is TRBJ2-4 and V is TRBV27; a weak D match, TRBD1 (6 bases). This CDR3 contains 16 residues. V was pared by 2 bases and J by 1 base, with 12 bases between. The germline V gene encodes CDR1 MNHEY and CDR2 SMNVEV (reference sequence). CDR3 DNA sequence: TGTGCCAGCAGTTTAGGGGGCATAGGGGCCAAAAACATTCAGTACTTC. Translation: CASSLGGIGAKNIQYF.

This clonotype was counted at least ten times. This chain connects TRBV12-3 or TRBV12-4 to TRBJ2-3; no definite D call. The CDR3 loop spans 12 amino acids. Trimming cost V 7 bases and J 1 base, with 6 bases left between them. CDR3 amino acids: CASKGGTDTQYF. Written as DNA, the CDR3 is TGTGCCAGCAAGGGTGGCACAGATACGCAGTATTTT.